The sequence of this T cell receptor beta chain was determined in a study of T cells in Graves' hyperthyroidism and ophthalmopathy (dated by TCRdb to about 2019). In the study overall: Peripheral blood samples were taken at initial diagnosis, before any treatment was given. A discovery cohort of about 95 patients, roughly 45 with Graves' ophthalmopathy and 55 to 60 with stable Graves' hyperthyroidism, was used to find distinguishing TCR V-J signatures. Whether ophthalmopathy could be predicted prospectively was tested in an independent validation cohort made up of 18 to 20 hyperthyroidism patients plus 17 patients who later progressed to ophthalmopathy. According to the paper, TCR Vbeta CDR3 sequencing was carried out on 135 peripheral blood samples, which came from fewer than 50 ophthalmopathy, around 75 hyperthyroidism and approximately 17 progressor patients. The study also compared thyroid tissue and blood T-cell repertoires from more than five Graves' hyperthyroidism patients. Following sampling, methimazole starting at 30 mg daily was given to hyperthyroidism patients, and high-dose intravenous methylprednisolone was given to ophthalmopathy patients. The approximately 98 discovery patients were randomly divided into training and test sets at a 7:3 ratio. On the study overall, not on this receptor specifically: Sample size was not statistically predetermined, and investigators were not blinded to group allocation. A model built on a 13 V-J signature distinguished ophthalmopathy from stable hyperthyroidism, reaching 85% to 90% sensitivity and approximately 81% specificity in cross-validation and 80%/75% in testing. In validation, the model predicted progression to ophthalmopathy with 65% to 71% sensitivity and roughly 75% specificity, a median of approximately 6.7 months before onset. Most expanded thyroid clonotypes (frequency above 0.001) were also detected in blood, suggesting blood repertoires may reflect thyroid immune responses.

This clonotype turned up a few times. It has no known antigen specificity. No base-level quality is on record; no much larger clone is a single base apart. The TCR beta CDR3 regions were amplified from the RNA transcripts. For the first round of RT-PCR on the TCR CDR3, the HTBI primer set was used together with the Qiagen OneStep RT-PCR kit. A second multiplex PCR round built the libraries, followed by size selection and purification. Libraries were sequenced paired-end with 100 bp reads on an Illumina HiSeq2000. From the authors' description of their analysis: SOAPnuke was used to process the raw data, with reads discarded if the reads contained adapters or uncalled bases, had a mean Phred below 15, or lacked an exact constant-primer or identifier match. High-quality paired reads were merged using COPE v1.2.5, and each unique nucleotide sequence was defined as a clonotype. MiTCR v1.1 was used to align clonotypes to the IMGT TRBV, TRBD and TRBJ reference segments. The analysis was restricted to V-J combinations with a frequency above 0.0001, which together covered 99.2% of the repertoires. The TCS score was defined as F50 (clonal expansion) divided by E x V (chaos), with BLOSUM62-based TCRdist calculated between CDR3 peptides within each V-J. Welch's t-statistics and random forest reduced around 510 V-J features to fewer than 15, which were used in a naive Bayes classifier (R e1071). TCRdb reworked the public reads: Q25 trimming with fastp, MiXCR clone assembly, productive beta chains retained. Each entry merges the rows of one CDR3 protein and shows their most common DNA and genes. None of the V and J calls come from the authors' own analysis; TCRdb made them. The sample profile shows 250,000 to 400,000 distinct CDR3 sequences; about 13% of them were found once. The top ten hold approximately 35% of the sample.

Moderately to severely active disease, a Clinical Activity Score of at least 3, a NOSPECS grade of at least 4, and a duration under 3 months were present in ophthalmopathy patients. Exclusion was applied to patients with uncontrolled infections, other autoimmune diseases, pregnancy or lactation. Clinical symptoms, serum thyroxine and TRAb, thyroid ultrasound, and orbital computed tomography formed the basis for the diagnoses. Ficoll-Paque density gradient centrifugation was used to isolate PBMCs from about 9 ml of fresh peripheral blood. Total RNA was extracted with Trizol reagent, and quality was checked on an Agilent 2100 Bioanalyzer. The sequencing input was blood. The origin of this receptor is a woman in her forties with Graves' ophthalmopathy.

The DNA sequence is as follows: TGTGCCAGCAGTCCAAGACAGGGGGGTTTGAGCAATCAGCCCCAGCATTTT. Translation gives CASSPRQGGLSNQPQHF. Recombination connected TRBV28 to TRBJ1-5, and TRBD1 matches 9 of the central bases. Via the germline V gene, CDR1 is MDHEN and CDR2 SYDVKM. The CDR3, from cysteine to phenylalanine, totals 17 residues. Only CDR3 DNA is held: 51 bases, read in frame from base 1. V ends up 5 bases short and J 1 base short, with an unmatched junction base count of 9.